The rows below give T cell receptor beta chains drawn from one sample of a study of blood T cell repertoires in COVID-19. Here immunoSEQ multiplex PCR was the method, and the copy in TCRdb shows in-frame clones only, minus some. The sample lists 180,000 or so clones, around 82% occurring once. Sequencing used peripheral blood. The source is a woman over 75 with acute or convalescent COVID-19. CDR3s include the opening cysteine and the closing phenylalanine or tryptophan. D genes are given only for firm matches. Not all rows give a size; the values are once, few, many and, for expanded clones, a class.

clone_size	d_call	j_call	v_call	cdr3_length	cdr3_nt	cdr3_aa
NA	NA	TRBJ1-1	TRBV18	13	TGTGCCAGCTCTGTAGCGGGGGGGACTGAAGCTTTCTTT	CASSVAGGTEAFF
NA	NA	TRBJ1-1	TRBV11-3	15	TGTGCCAGCAGCTTTTCTGGACAGACGAACACTGAAGCTTTCTTT	CASSFSGQTNTEAFF
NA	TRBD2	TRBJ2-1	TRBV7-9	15	TGTGCCAGCAGCACCCGAGCGGGAAACTACAATGAGCAGTTCTTC	CASSTRAGNYNEQFF
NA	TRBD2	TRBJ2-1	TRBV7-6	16	TGTGCCAGCAGCTTAGCCGGCGGGGGGGCGGGTAATGAGCAGTTCTTC	CASSLAGGGAGNEQFF
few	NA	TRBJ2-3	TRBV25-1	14	TGTGCCAGCAGTGGATACCCCGGGGCAGATACGCAGTATTTT	CASSGYPGADTQYF
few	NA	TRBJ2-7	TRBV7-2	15	TGTGCCAGCAGCCCTCCGGGAAGGAGCTCTTACGAGCAGTACTTC	CASSPPGRSSYEQYF
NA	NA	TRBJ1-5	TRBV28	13	TGTGCCAGCAGTTTTAGGCGGCATCAGCCCCAGCATTTT	CASSFRRHQPQHF
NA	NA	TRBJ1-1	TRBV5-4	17	TGTGCCAGCAGCGTTCCGGGAGCGGTTGCGTCGAACACTGAAGCTTTCTTT	CASSVPGAVASNTEAFF
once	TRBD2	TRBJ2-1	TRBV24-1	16	TGTGCCACCAGTGATCCGGGACTAGCGGGAGAGCGTGAGCAGTTCTTC	CATSDPGLAGEREQFF
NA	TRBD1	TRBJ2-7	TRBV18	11	TGTGCCAGCTCACCAGGGACAGGGCAGTACTTC	CASSPGTGQYF
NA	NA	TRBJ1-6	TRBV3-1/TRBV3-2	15	TGTGCCAGCAGCCAAGATCACAGGGCCAATTCACCCCTCCACTTT	CASSQDHRANSPLHF
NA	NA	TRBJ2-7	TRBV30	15	TGTGCCTGGAGTGGGCCCGGGGGAGCGACCTACGAGCAGTACTTC	CAWSGPGGATYEQYF
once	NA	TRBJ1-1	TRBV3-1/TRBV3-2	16	TGTGCCAGCAGCCAAGGTTCCTGGGGCCCAGGCCCTGAAGCTTTCTTT	CASSQGSWGPGPEAFF
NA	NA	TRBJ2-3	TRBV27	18	TGTGCCAGCAGTAGCTACCGCCGGACAGGAGGGGGCATGGATACGCAGTATTTT	CASSSYRRTGGGMDTQYF
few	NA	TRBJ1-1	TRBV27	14	TGTGCCAGCAGCTCTTTGACAGTGAACACTGAAGCTTTCTTT	CASSSLTVNTEAFF
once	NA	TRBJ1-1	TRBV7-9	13	TGTGCCAGCAGCTTTTTCACGGGGACTGAAGCTTTCTTT	CASSFFTGTEAFF
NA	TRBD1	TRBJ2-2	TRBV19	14	TGTGCCAGTAGTGACAGGGGTCGTACCGGGGAGCTGTTTTTT	CASSDRGRTGELFF
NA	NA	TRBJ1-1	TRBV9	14	TGTGCCAGCAGCGCGAAGGGAGGGAACACTGAAGCTTTCTTT	CASSAKGGNTEAFF
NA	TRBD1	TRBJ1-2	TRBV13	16	TGTGCCAGCAGGAGGGACAGGGGGTTCGGCGGGGATGGCTACACCTTC	CASRRDRGFGGDGYTF
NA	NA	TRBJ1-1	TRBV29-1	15	TGCAGCGTTGAAGGGCAGGGAGGGAGGATCACTGAAGCTTTCTTT	CSVEGQGGRITEAFF
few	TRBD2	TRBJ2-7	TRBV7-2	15	TGTGCCAGCAGCTCGCTAGCGGGAGGGCCGATCGGGCAGTACTTC	CASSSLAGGPIGQYF
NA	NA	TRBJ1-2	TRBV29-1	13	TGCAGCGTCGTAGGAGTAGCTAACTATGGCTACACCTTC	CSVVGVANYGYTF
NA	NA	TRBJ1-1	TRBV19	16	TGTGCCAGTAGTATAGCCCCCCAGGCGCGGAACACTGAAGCTTTCTTT	CASSIAPQARNTEAFF
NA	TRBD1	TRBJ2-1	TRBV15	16	TGTGCCACCAGCAACAAGACAGGGGCCTCATACAATGAGCAGTTCTTC	CATSNKTGASYNEQFF
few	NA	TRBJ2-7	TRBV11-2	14	TGTGCCAGCAGCCCCGGGACTCTCCGGGGCGAGCAGTACTTC	CASSPGTLRGEQYF
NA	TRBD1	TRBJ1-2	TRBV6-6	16	TGTGCCAGCAGTTCGCAGAGACAGGGGGCCGGCTATGGCTACACCTTC	CASSSQRQGAGYGYTF
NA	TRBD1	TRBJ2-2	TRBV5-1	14	TGCGCCAGCAGCTCACAGGGGCGGTCCGGGGAGCTGTTTTTT	CASSSQGRSGELFF
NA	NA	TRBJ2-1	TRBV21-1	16	NA	CASSKGCVGGGNEQFF
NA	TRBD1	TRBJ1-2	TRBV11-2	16	TGTGCCAGCAGCCAACCGACAGGGGGGTCGCGATTTGGCTACACCTTC	CASSQPTGGSRFGYTF
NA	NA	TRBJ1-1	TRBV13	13	TGTGCCAGCAGCTCCACAGTGAACACTGAAGCTTTCTTT	CASSSTVNTEAFF
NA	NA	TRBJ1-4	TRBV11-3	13	TGTGCCAGCAGCTTAGATTCCGGTGAAAAACTGTTTTTT	CASSLDSGEKLFF
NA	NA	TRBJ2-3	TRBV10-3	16	TGTGCCATCAGTGAGCAGACGCGGGGATCCACAGATACGCAGTATTTT	CAISEQTRGSTDTQYF
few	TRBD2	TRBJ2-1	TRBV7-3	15	TGTGCCAGCAGTCCCTCGGCGGGAGGCCCCAATGAGCAGTTCTTC	CASSPSAGGPNEQFF
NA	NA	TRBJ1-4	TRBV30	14	TGTGCCTGGAGCTTACCGCCGCAGATTGAAAAACTGTTTTTT	CAWSLPPQIEKLFF
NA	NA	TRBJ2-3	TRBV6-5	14	TGTGCCAGCTCCCCTGGACAGAGCACAGATACGCAGTATTTT	CASSPGQSTDTQYF
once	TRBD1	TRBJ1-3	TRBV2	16	TGTGCCAGCAGTGCATTGGGACAGGGACTAGGAAACACCATATATTTT	CASSALGQGLGNTIYF
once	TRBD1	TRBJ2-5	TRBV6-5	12	TGTGCCAGCAGATGGGACAGGGAGGTCCAGTACTTC	CASRWDREVQYF
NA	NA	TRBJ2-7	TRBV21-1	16	TGTGCCAGCAGCAAAGCCCGCAGGGGAAGGGGATACGAGCAGTACTTC	CASSKARRGRGYEQYF
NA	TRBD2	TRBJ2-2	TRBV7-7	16	TGTGCCAGCAGCTTGGGACTAGCAGGGAACACCGGGGAGCTGTTTTTT	CASSLGLAGNTGELFF
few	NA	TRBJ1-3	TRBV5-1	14	TGCGCCAGCAGCGACGGAGTCTCTGGAAACACCATATATTTT	CASSDGVSGNTIYF
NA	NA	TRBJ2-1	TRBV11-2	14	TGTGCCAGCAGCACTCTGGTACTAGCCAATGAGCAGTTCTTC	CASSTLVLANEQFF
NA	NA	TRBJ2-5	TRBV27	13	TGTGCCAGCAGTCCCACCGGGATTGGGACCCAGTACTTC	CASSPTGIGTQYF
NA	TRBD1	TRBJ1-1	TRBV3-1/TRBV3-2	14	TGTGCCAGCAGCGGAATAGACAGGGACACTGAAGCTTTCTTT	CASSGIDRDTEAFF
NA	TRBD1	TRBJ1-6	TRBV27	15	TGTGCCAGCAGTTTCCTCGGACAGGGGAATTCACCCCTCCACTTT	CASSFLGQGNSPLHF
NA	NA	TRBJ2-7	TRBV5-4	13	TGTGCCAGCAGCGACTATCTCCACTACGAGCAGTACTTC	CASSDYLHYEQYF
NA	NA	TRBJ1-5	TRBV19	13	TGTGCCAGTCGCCCAGGGGTTCCTCAGCCCCAGCATTTT	CASRPGVPQPQHF